The 20 T cell receptor beta chains below were found in one sample sequenced in a study of cytomegalovirus exposure and HLA in healthy donors. Primers: 60 Vbeta forward and 13 Jbeta reverse. Produced via immunoSEQ multiplex PCR; TCRdb's table is partial and in-frame only. In the table there are around 150,000 clones, about 85% of which are singletons. Sequenced sample: PBMCs. Receptors originate from a man aged 18 to 35 in good health and CMV-seropositive.

The chain has TRBV7-6 and TRBJ2-5, with D maybe TRBD1 (5 bases). In germline, CDR1 is SGHVS, CDR2 FNYEAQ. The CDR3 extends over 16 amino acids. V gave up 2 bases and J gave up 5 bases, with 18 bases separating them. The CDR3 DNA follows: TGTGCCAGCAGCTTACTGAGGACATTGCGTCCTGAGACCCAGTACTTC. This sequence encodes CASSLLRTLRPETQYF. Full variable domain (outside the CDR3, taken from reference TRBV7-6 and TRBJ2-5): GAGVSQSPRYKVTKRGQDVALRCDPISGHVSLYWYRQALGQGPEFLTYFNYEAQQDKSGLPNDRFSAERPEGSISTLTIQRTEQRDSAMYRCASSLLRTLRPETQYFGPGTRLLVL.

The V call is TRBV30, the J call TRBJ2-7; 8 bases are shared with TRBD1. This CDR3 is 15 amino acids long. V dropped 2 bases and J dropped 6; count of bases not matched to a gene: 12. Germline CDR1 is GTSNPN and CDR2 is SVGIG (reference sequence). The CDR3 DNA reads TGTGCCTGGAGTCCAAGGACAGGGACCCTCTCCGAGCAGTACTTC. Residues: CAWSPRTGTLSEQYF. The full variable domain, completed using reference TRBV30 and TRBJ2-7, is SQTIHQWPATLVQPVGSPLSLECTVEGTSNPNLYWYRQAAGRGLQLLFYSVGIGQISSEVPQNLSASRPQDRQFILSSKKLLLSDSGFYLCAWSPRTGTLSEQYFGPGTRLTVT.

This rearrangement joins TRBV2 to TRBJ1-5; 8 bases line up with TRBD1. The length of the CDR3 is 15 residues. The germline V gene encodes CDR1 SNHLY and CDR2 FYNNEI. Losses at the gene ends were 6 bases for V and 6 bases for J; bases not matched to a gene: 10. The CDR3 DNA sequence: TGTGCCAGCAGCGCAGGACAGGGCCCCATTCAGCCCCAGCATTTT. As protein: CASSAGQGPIQPQHF.

The V and J genes are TRBV5-6 and TRBJ2-3; 8 positions agree with TRBD1. V shed 3 bases, J shed 6 bases, and the junction held 9 bases outside the gene matches. The CDR3 loop spans 15 amino acids. Germline assignment: CDR1 SGHDT and CDR2 YYEEEE. CDR3 DNA sequence: TGTGCCAGCAGCTCCTGGGACAGGTACAGCGATACGCAGTATTTT. Translated: CASSSWDRYSDTQYF.

For the CDR3, the DNA is TGCGCCAGCAGCTTGATGGCGGGGAATGAGCAGTTCTTC. This codes for CASSLMAGNEQFF. The J gene is TRBJ2-1, the V gene TRBV5-1; TRBD2 might be the D (6 bases). The V end was cut by 1 base, the J end by 7 bases, with 9 bases between. The CDR3 spans 13 residues. Germline CDR1 and CDR2: SGHRS and YFSETQ.

The CDR3 nucleotides read TGTGCCAGCAGCAGCCCAGGAAGCAAAAACATTCAGTACTTC. Its protein is CASSSPGSKNIQYF. The chain links TRBV11-3 to TRBJ2-4; D is unresolved. The CDR3 is 14 residues long. Germline lookup yields CDR1 SGHNT and CDR2 YENEEA. V gave up 5 bases and J gave up 3 bases, with 11 bases separating them.

J is TRBJ1-6 and V is TRBV30; 8 bases fit TRBD1. The CDR3 length is 13 residues. With V trimmed by 7 bases and J by 9 bases, 8 bases remained unmatched. Germline CDR1 GTSNPN, CDR2 SVGIG (reference sequence). CDR3 protein: CALYTGGFSPLHF. DNA of the CDR3: TGTGCCTTATACACAGGGGGTTTTTCACCCCTCCACTTT. The complete variable domain, with remaining parts taken from reference TRBV30 and TRBJ1-6, reads SQTIHQWPATLVQPVGSPLSLECTVEGTSNPNLYWYRQAAGRGLQLLFYSVGIGQISSEVPQNLSASRPQDRQFILSSKKLLLSDSGFYLCALYTGGFSPLHFGNGTRLTVT.

This chain joins TRBV5-6 and TRBJ2-7; 8 nucleotides line up with TRBD1. The V segment lost 0 bases and the J segment 4 bases; nucleotides outside the gene matches: 3. The CDR3 has 14 amino acids. Germline CDR1 is SGHDT and CDR2 is YYEEEE. DNA of the CDR3: TGTGCCAGCAGCTTGGCCCAGGGGGCGTACGAGCAGTACTTC. Residues: CASSLAQGAYEQYF.

The V call is TRBV29-1, the J call TRBJ2-5; TRBD2 aligns across 11 bases. With the DNA end fitting TRBJ2-7 better, the J assignment may be wrong. Germline CDR1 and CDR2: SQVTM and ANQGSEA. CDR3 length: 16 residues. The CDR3 nucleotides read TGCAGCGTTGAAGGGCTAGCGGGGGGATTCTCCTACGAGCAGTACTTC. As protein: CSVEGLAGGFSYEQYF.

V is TRBV7-8 and J is TRBJ2-7; no clear D. Trimming cost V 1 base and J 5 bases, with 3 bases left between them. Germline values: CDR1 SGHVS, CDR2 FQNEAQ. The CDR3 is made up of 11 amino acids. This CDR3 reads CASSLDNEQYF. Written as DNA, the CDR3 is TGTGCCAGCAGCTTAGATAACGAGCAGTACTTC. Using reference TRBV7-8 and TRBJ2-7 for the parts outside the CDR3, the full variable domain is GAGVSQSPRYKVAKRGQDVALRCDPISGHVSLFWYQQALGQGPEFLTYFQNEAQLDKSGLPSDRFFAERPEGSVSTLKIQRTQQEDSAVYLCASSLDNEQYFGPGTRLTVT.

The chain uses TRBV10-3 and TRBJ1-2, with TRBD1 as a possible D gene (6 bases). This CDR3 has 14 amino acids. Germline V gene sequence: CDR1 ENHRY, CDR2 SYGVKD. Deletions cut 4 bases from V and 0 bases from J, with 9 bases between. The CDR3 spells CAISGSGANYGYTF. CDR3 in DNA: TGTGCCATCAGTGGATCAGGGGCTAACTATGGCTACACCTTC.

The V and J genes are TRBV5-4 and TRBJ2-1, with TRBD1 as a possible D gene (5 bases). Trimming cost V 2 bases and J 5 bases, with 8 bases left between them. Germline CDR1 reads SGHNT; CDR2 reads YYREEE (reference sequence). CDR3 length: 13 amino acids. CDR3 coding DNA: TGTGCCAGCAGCTTCGACAGAAACAATGAGCAGTTCTTC. This codes for CASSFDRNNEQFF.

J is TRBJ1-4 and V is TRBV6-5, with D possibly matching TRBD1 (6 bases). The CDR3 has 13 residues. CDR1 MNHEY and CDR2 SVGAGI come from the germline V gene. Trimming removed 4 bases at V and 7 bases at J, with 10 bases between. The CDR3 DNA follows: TGTGCCAGCAGTTTTACAGGGCCTGAAAAACTGTTTTTT. It is translated as CASSFTGPEKLFF.

This chain links TRBV5-5 with TRBJ2-7; maybe TRBD2 (5 bases). V shed 4 bases and J shed 2 bases, with 13 bases lying between them. This CDR3 is built from 14 residues. Per germline, CDR1 SGHKS and CDR2 YYEKEE (reference sequence). CDR3 sequence reads: CASSSLEAPYEQYF. The CDR3 coding sequence is TGTGCCAGCAGCAGTCTGGAGGCCCCCTACGAGCAGTACTTC.

This clone came up a few times. The J gene is TRBJ2-5, the V gene TRBV11-3; TRBD2 matches at 10 bases. Trimming at V came to 3 bases and at J to 1 base, leaving 17 bases not matched to a gene. Germline CDR1 SGHNT, CDR2 YENEEA. CDR3 length: 20 amino acids. CDR3 region: CASSFPAGGPRERGQETQYF. CDR3 coding DNA: TGTGCCAGCAGCTTCCCAGCGGGGGGGCCTAGGGAAAGGGGCCAAGAGACCCAGTACTTC. The whole variable domain, remainder taken from reference TRBV11-3 and TRBJ2-5, is EAGVVQSPRYKIIEKKQPVAFWCNPISGHNTLYWYLQNLGQGPELLIRYENEEAVDDSQLPKDRFSAERLKGVDSTLKIQPAELGDSAVYLCASSFPAGGPRERGQETQYFGPGTRLLVL.

With respect to this clone: The same CDR3 arises from other DNA sequences in this sample as well. The chain couples TRBV18 to TRBJ1-2; D is undetermined. V lost 2 bases to trimming and J lost 3 bases, with 7 bases between them. The CDR3 is made up of 13 amino acids. CDR1 and CDR2 (germline): KGHSH, LQKENI. CDR3 DNA: TGTGCCAGCTCACCAGGTCAGGACTATGGCTACACCTTC. Its translation is CASSPGQDYGYTF.

This sequence joins TRBV9 and TRBJ2-3, with TRBD2 identical over 8 bases. CDR1 and CDR2 (germline): SGDLS, YYNGEE. The CDR3 spans 15 residues. The junction had 6 bases not matched to a gene; V was cut back by 3 bases and J by 3 bases. CDR3 sequence: CASSGKTSVTDTQYF. The CDR3 DNA sequence: TGTGCCAGCAGCGGAAAGACTAGCGTAACAGATACGCAGTATTTT.

The V call is TRBV6-6, the J call TRBJ1-2, with D possibly TRBD1 on 5 matching bases. The CDR3 spans 14 residues. V shed 9 bases and J shed 2 bases, with 16 bases lying between them. Germline CDR1 is MNHNY and CDR2 is SVGAGI (reference sequence). The chain's CDR3 is CASRGQEPNYGYTF. DNA of the CDR3: TGTGCCAGTAGGGGCCAGGAGCCGAACTATGGCTACACCTTC.

Comment on this clone: Compared with germline, one end of the junction differs, possibly owing to a read error. The chain has TRBV2 and TRBJ2-6, with D possibly being TRBD1 (5 bases). The CDR3 consists of 14 residues. Germline CDR1 reads SNHLY; CDR2 reads FYNNEI. The DNA for the CDR3 is TGTGCCAGCAACACGGCTTCTGGGGCCAACGGCCTGACTTTC. As protein: CASNTASGANGLTF. Looking up the rest from reference TRBV2 and TRBJ2-6 gives the full variable domain: EPEVTQTPSHQVTQMGQEVILRCVPISNHLYFYWYRQILGQKVEFLVSFYNNEISEKSEIFDDQFSVERPDGSNFTLKIRSTKLEDSAMYFCASNTASGANGLTFGAGSRLTVL.

This clone was observed a single time. The chain joins TRBV9 to TRBJ2-3; 11 nucleotides agree with TRBD2. The CDR3 consists of 15 residues. Germline trimming cut 4 bases from V and 3 bases from J; bases unmatched to any gene: 4. Germline CDR1 and CDR2: SGDLS and YYNGEE. This CDR3 is CASSLSGGGTDTQYF. The CDR3, as DNA: TGTGCCAGCAGCCTTAGCGGGGGGGGAACAGATACGCAGTATTTT.